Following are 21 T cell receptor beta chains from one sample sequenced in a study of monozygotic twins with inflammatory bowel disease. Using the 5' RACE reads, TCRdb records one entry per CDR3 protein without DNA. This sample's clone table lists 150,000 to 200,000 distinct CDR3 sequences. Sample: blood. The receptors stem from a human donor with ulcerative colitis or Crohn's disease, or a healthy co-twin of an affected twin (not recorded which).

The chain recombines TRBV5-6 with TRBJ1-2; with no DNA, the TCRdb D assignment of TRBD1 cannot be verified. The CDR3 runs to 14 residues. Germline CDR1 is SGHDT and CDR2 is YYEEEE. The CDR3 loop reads CASSSRTVYYGYTF.

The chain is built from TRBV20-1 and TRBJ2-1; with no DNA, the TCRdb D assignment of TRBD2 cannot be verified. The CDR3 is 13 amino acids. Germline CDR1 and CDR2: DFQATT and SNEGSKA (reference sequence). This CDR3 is CSASRLAGSEQFF.

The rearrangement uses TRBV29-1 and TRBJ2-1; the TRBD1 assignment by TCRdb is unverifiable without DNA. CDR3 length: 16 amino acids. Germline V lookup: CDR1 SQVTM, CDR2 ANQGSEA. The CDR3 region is CSVEAVVLDGYNEQFF.

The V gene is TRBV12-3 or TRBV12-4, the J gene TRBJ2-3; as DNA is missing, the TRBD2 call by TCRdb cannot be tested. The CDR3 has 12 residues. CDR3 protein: CASREGTDTQYF.

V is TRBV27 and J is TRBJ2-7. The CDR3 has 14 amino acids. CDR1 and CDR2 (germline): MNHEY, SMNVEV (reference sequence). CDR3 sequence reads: CASSLNGPFDEQYF.

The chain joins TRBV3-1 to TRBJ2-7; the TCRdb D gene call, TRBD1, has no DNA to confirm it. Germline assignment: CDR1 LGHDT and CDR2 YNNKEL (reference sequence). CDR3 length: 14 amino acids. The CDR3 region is CASSETGLVYEQYF.

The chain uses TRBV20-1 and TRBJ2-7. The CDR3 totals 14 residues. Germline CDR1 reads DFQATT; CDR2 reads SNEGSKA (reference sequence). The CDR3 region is CSARDPDYPYEQYF.

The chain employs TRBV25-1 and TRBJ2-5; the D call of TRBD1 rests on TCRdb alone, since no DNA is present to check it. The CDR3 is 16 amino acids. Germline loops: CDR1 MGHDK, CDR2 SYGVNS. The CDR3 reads CASSDAPGTGRETQYF.

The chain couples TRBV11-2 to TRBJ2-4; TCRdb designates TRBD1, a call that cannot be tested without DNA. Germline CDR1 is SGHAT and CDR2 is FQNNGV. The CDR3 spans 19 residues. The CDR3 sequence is CASSLLTGWFGQAKNIQYF.

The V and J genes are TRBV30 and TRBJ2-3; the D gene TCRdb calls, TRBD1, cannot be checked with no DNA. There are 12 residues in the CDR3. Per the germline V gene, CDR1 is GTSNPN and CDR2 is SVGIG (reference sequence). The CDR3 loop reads CAWSPGPDTQYF.

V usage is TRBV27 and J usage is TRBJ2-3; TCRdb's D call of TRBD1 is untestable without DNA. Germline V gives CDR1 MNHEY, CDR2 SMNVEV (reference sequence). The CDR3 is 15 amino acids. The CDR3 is CASSPRDRATDTQYF.

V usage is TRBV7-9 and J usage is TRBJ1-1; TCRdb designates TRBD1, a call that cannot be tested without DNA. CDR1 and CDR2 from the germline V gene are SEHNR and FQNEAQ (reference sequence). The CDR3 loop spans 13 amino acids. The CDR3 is CASSPRSGVEAFF.

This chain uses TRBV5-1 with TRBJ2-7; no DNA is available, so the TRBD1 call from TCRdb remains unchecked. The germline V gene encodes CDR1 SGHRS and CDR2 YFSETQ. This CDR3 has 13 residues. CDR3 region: CASNPGSSYEQYF.

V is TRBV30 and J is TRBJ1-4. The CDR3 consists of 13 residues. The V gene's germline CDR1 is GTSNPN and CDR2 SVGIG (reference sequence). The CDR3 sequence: CAWSVGLRQGPFF.

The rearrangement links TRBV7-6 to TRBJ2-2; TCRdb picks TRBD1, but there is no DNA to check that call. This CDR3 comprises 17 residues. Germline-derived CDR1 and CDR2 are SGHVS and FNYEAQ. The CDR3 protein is CASSPRGDGPNTGELFF.

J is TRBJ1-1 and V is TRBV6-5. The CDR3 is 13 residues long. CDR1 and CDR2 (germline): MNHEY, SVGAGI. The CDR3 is CATTSAPRSRAFF.

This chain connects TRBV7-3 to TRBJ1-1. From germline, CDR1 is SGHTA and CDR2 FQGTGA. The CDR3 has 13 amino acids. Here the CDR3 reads CASSLFRDTEAFF.

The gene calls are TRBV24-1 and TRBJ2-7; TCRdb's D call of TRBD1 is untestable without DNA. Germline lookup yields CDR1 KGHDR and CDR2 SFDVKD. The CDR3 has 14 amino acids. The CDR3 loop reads CATSDGRTGGKQYF.

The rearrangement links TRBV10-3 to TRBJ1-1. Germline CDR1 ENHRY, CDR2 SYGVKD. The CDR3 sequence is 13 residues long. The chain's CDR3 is CAISVTKDTEAFF.

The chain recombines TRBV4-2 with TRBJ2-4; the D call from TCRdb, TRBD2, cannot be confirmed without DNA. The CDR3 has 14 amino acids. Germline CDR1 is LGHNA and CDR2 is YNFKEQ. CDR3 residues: CASSQASETRIQYF.

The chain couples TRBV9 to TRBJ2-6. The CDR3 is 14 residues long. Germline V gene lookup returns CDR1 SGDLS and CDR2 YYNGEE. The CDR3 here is CASRLGTGANVLTF.